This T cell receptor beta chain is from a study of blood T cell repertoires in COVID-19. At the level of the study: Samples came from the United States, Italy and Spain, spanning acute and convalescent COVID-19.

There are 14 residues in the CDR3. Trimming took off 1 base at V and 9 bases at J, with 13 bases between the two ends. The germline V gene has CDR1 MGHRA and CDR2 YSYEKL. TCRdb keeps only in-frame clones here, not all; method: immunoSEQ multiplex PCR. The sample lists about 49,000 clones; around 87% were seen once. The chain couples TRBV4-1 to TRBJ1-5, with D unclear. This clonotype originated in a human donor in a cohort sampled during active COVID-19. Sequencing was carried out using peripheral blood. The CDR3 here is CASSQGHLDWPQHF. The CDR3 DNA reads TGCGCCAGCAGCCAAGGGCACCTTGATTGGCCCCAGCATTTT.